This entry lists 9 T cell receptor beta chains sequenced from one sample in a study of OX40 agonist ivuxolimab in advanced cancers. Some clones are missing from TCRdb's copy, which holds only in-frame ones; the method was immunoSEQ multiplex PCR. There are roughly 40,000 clones in the sample; less than 90% occur only once, and about 20% lies in the top ten. The sample consisted of CD4+ or CD8+ T cells sorted from blood, taken in a trial of the OX40 agonist ivuxolimab. These receptors came from an adult with an advanced solid tumor such as melanoma, head and neck, liver or kidney cancer.

V is TRBV12-5 and J is TRBJ1-4; D may be TRBD1 (5 bases). With 0 bases removed from V and 4 bases from J, the gap between germline ends came to 12 bases. The germline CDR1 and CDR2 sequences are LGHNT and FRNRAP. The CDR3 is made up of 16 amino acids. The CDR3 nucleotides read TGTGCTAGTGGTTTGGTTCTGGGACTTCTTAATGAAAAACTGTTTTTT. Its protein is CASGLVLGLLNEKLFF.

This clone was seen once. Relative to the germline gene, one junction end is altered; a read error may explain this. At the DNA level, this CDR3 is encoded by other sequences in the same sample as well. The chain links TRBV5-4 to TRBJ1-5; no firm D call. The germline V gene has CDR1 SGHNT and CDR2 YYREEE (reference sequence). CDR3 length: 13 amino acids. The CDR3 DNA reads as TGTGCCAGCAGTAAGGACGGCAACCAGCCCCAGCATTTT. Residues: CASSKDGNQPQHF.

The V call is TRBV19, the J call TRBJ1-6; D gene unclear. CDR1 is LNHDA and CDR2 is SQIVND in the germline V gene (reference sequence). V lost 3 bases to trimming and J lost 8 bases, with 8 bases between them. The CDR3 contains 13 residues. This CDR3 reads CASSIVEYSPLHF. The CDR3 DNA follows: TGTGCCAGTAGTATTGTTGAGTATTCACCCCTCCACTTT. The whole variable domain, remainder taken from reference TRBV19 and TRBJ1-6, is DGGITQSPKYLFRKEGQNVTLSCEQNLNHDAMYWYRQDPGQGLRLIYYSQIVNDFQKGDIAEGYSVSREKKESFPLTVTSAQKNPTAFYLCASSIVEYSPLHFGNGTRLTVT.

J is TRBJ1-2 and V is TRBV4-1; 10 bases fit TRBD1. Trimming cost V 5 bases and J 7 bases; bases outside gene matches: 10. CDR1 is MGHRA, CDR2 YSYEKL, per germline. CDR3 length equals 15 residues. The CDR3 coding sequence is TGCGCCAGCAGCTACCTCCGGACAGGGGGAAGTGGCTACACCTTC. It yields the protein CASSYLRTGGSGYTF.

J is TRBJ1-4 and V is TRBV6-1; 7 nucleotides line up with TRBD1. The V and J ends lost 1 base and 10 bases, in that order; junction bases with no gene match: 6. This CDR3 region has 14 residues. Per germline, CDR1 MNHNS and CDR2 SASEGT. The CDR3 DNA follows: TGTGCCAGCAGTGAAGGGACAGGTAGATCAAAACTGTTTTTT. Protein product: CASSEGTGRSKLFF.

The chain employs TRBV4-1 and TRBJ2-1, with TRBD1 as a possible D gene (6 bases). Germline V gene lookup returns CDR1 MGHRA and CDR2 YSYEKL. The CDR3 sequence is 14 residues long. Trimming took off 4 bases at V and 9 bases at J, with 16 bases between the two ends. The CDR3 bases are TGCGCCAGCAGCCTATCAGGGGATGGGGCTGAGCAGTTCTTC. This sequence encodes CASSLSGDGAEQFF.

The V and J genes are TRBV5-6 and TRBJ1-5; 8 nucleotides align to TRBD1. The CDR3 has 15 amino acids. Per the germline V gene, CDR1 is SGHDT and CDR2 is YYEEEE. V gave up 4 bases and J gave up 4 bases; unmatched junction bases: 7. The CDR3 DNA reads TGTGCCAGCAGCGACGGGACAGGAAGAAATCAGCCCCAGCATTTT. It yields the protein CASSDGTGRNQPQHF.

This clone is a singleton in its sample. The chain couples TRBV19 to TRBJ2-1, with D maybe TRBD2 (6 bases). This CDR3 contains 15 residues. V was clipped by 5 bases and J by 8 bases, with 19 bases between them. Germline CDR1 LNHDA, CDR2 SQIVND (reference sequence). The CDR3 nucleotides are TGTGCCAGTAGTTGGGCCGGCGGGGCGGGGCATGAGCAGTTCTTC. This codes for CASSWAGGAGHEQFF.

This clone was recorded once. In DNA, the CDR3 is TGCGCCAGCAGCTTGGGGCAGGGATTTTACACTGAAGCTTTCTTT. It encodes CASSLGQGFYTEAFF. V usage is TRBV5-1 and J usage is TRBJ1-1; D is possibly TRBD1 (5 bases). V gave up 0 bases and J gave up 3 bases, with 12 bases separating them. This CDR3 has 15 amino acids. Germline-derived CDR1 and CDR2 are SGHRS and YFSETQ.